One sample yielded the 30 T cell receptor beta chains listed below, sequenced in a study of cytomegalovirus exposure and HLA in healthy donors. With 60 Vbeta and 13 Jbeta primers, the PCR was carried out. Libraries were prepared by immunoSEQ multiplex PCR; TCRdb keeps only in-frame clonotypes and omits some of them. Among some 140,000 clones listed, 76% were seen once. Sample: PBMCs. These TCRs come from a female donor in good health and CMV-seropositive.

The chain couples TRBV18 to TRBJ1-4, with 9 bases fitting TRBD1. In germline, CDR1 is KGHSH, CDR2 LQKENI. V shed 9 bases, J shed 0 bases, and the junction held 11 bases outside the gene matches. The CDR3 is 17 amino acids. CDR3 in amino acids: CASSVSRTGATNEKLFF. CDR3 DNA sequence: TGTGCCAGTTCTGTATCGCGGACAGGGGCAACTAATGAAAAACTGTTTTTT.

The chain employs TRBV19 and TRBJ2-5; no clear D gene. CDR1 and CDR2 from the germline V gene are LNHDA and SQIVND (reference sequence). CDR3 length: 11 residues. V was pared by 5 bases and J by 3 bases, with 4 bases between. The CDR3 loop is CASSPEETQYF. The CDR3 DNA is TGTGCCAGTAGTCCCGAAGAGACCCAGTACTTC. The full variable domain, with the rest looked up from reference TRBV19 and TRBJ2-5, is DGGITQSPKYLFRKEGQNVTLSCEQNLNHDAMYWYRQDPGQGLRLIYYSQIVNDFQKGDIAEGYSVSREKKESFPLTVTSAQKNPTAFYLCASSPEETQYFGPGTRLLVL.

The V and J genes are TRBV7-9 and TRBJ2-3; 11 bases agree with TRBD2. This CDR3 contains 14 residues. V dropped 5 bases and J dropped 8; count of bases not matched to a gene: 6. Germline assignment: CDR1 SEHNR and CDR2 FQNEAQ (reference sequence). CDR3 amino acids: CASSISGRAGTQYF. The DNA for the CDR3 is TGTGCCAGCAGCATTAGCGGGAGGGCGGGTACGCAGTATTTT.

The chain recombines TRBV27 with TRBJ2-5; maybe TRBD1 (6 bases). This CDR3 has 15 residues. Looked up from germline, CDR1 is MNHEY and CDR2 is SMNVEV (reference sequence). The V end lost 8 bases, the J end lost 1 base, and 17 bases lay between the germline ends. The CDR3 is CASALGGSLQETQYF. CDR3 in DNA: TGTGCCAGCGCCCTTGGGGGCTCCCTCCAAGAGACCCAGTACTTC.

A single count supports this clone. This chain joins TRBV4-1 and TRBJ1-2, with D maybe TRBD1 (6 bases). This CDR3 has 16 amino acids. Germline assignment: CDR1 MGHRA and CDR2 YSYEKL. V lost 0 bases, J lost 0 bases, and 11 bases lay in between. The CDR3 reads CASSQDGQLPNYGYTF. The CDR3 DNA reads as TGCGCCAGCAGCCAAGATGGACAGCTCCCTAACTATGGCTACACCTTC.

The V call is TRBV29-1, the J call TRBJ2-3, with D possibly being TRBD2 (6 bases). V was cut by 1 base and J by 2 bases, with 13 bases left in between. Germline V CDR1 and CDR2: SQVTM, ANQGSEA. The CDR3 consists of 15 residues. In DNA, the CDR3 is TGCAGCGTTGAAGTTGGGGGGAGTTACACAGATACGCAGTATTTT. Translating it yields CSVEVGGSYTDTQYF.

The chain carries TRBV30 and TRBJ1-1; D is uncertain. There are 12 residues in the CDR3. Trimming left V 2 bases short and J 1 base short, with 5 bases between. Per the germline V gene, CDR1 is GTSNPN and CDR2 is SVGIG (reference sequence). The CDR3 here is CAWSNQNTEAFF. In nucleotides, the CDR3 is TGTGCCTGGAGTAATCAGAACACTGAAGCTTTCTTT.

The chain recombines TRBV6-1 with TRBJ2-7; possibly TRBD2 for D (6 bases). Trimming left V 7 bases short and J 4 bases short, with 14 bases between. Looked up from germline, CDR1 is MNHNS and CDR2 is SASEGT. The CDR3 runs to 13 residues. The CDR3 spells CASNLQEGYEQYF. Written as DNA, the CDR3 is TGTGCCAGCAACCTACAGGAGGGTTACGAGCAGTACTTC.

The V gene is TRBV10-2, the J gene TRBJ1-2; the match to TRBD1 covers 10 bases. With V trimmed by 0 bases and J by 5 bases, 3 bases remained unmatched. The length of the CDR3 is 15 residues. CDR1 WSHSY and CDR2 SAAADI come from the germline V gene. The CDR3 is CASSESGQGFYGYTF. CDR3 sequence (DNA): TGCGCCAGCAGTGAGTCGGGACAGGGGTTTTATGGCTACACCTTC.

The chain links TRBV19 to TRBJ1-5; the D is unclear. The CDR3 is 11 amino acids. Per germline, CDR1 LNHDA and CDR2 SQIVND (reference sequence). The CDR3 sequence is CIRDCNQPQHF. The DNA for the CDR3 is TGTATTCGGGATTGCAATCAGCCCCAGCATTTT.

V and J are TRBV19 and TRBJ2-7; possibly TRBD1 for D (5 bases). This CDR3 is built from 13 residues. From germline, CDR1 is LNHDA and CDR2 SQIVND (reference sequence). V dropped 6 bases and J dropped 2 bases, with 11 bases sitting between them. CDR3 protein: CASSMDITYEQYF. The CDR3 nucleotides are TGTGCCAGTAGCATGGACATAACCTACGAGCAGTACTTC.

This clone has only one observation. The chain carries TRBV2 and TRBJ2-1; 8 bases align to TRBD2. V gave up 4 bases and J gave up 0 bases; unmatched junction bases: 5. Germline V CDR1 and CDR2: SNHLY, FYNNEI. The CDR3 is 16 amino acids. The DNA of the CDR3 is TGTGCCAGCAGTGCCATGAGCGGGAGCTCCTACAATGAGCAGTTCTTC. It specifies CASSAMSGSSYNEQFF.

CDR3 amino acids: CAISPRRTGDGYTF. DNA of the CDR3: TGTGCCATCAGCCCCAGACGGACAGGGGATGGCTACACCTTC. J is TRBJ1-2 and V is TRBV10-3; TRBD1 matches 9 bases. The CDR3 spans 14 residues. V gave up 6 bases and J gave up 6 bases; unmatched junction bases: 8. Germline assignment: CDR1 ENHRY and CDR2 SYGVKD.

Remarks on this clone: The junction differs from germline at one of its ends, possibly a read error. V gene TRBV7-6 combines with J gene TRBJ1-1; D may be TRBD1 (5 bases). CDR1 and CDR2 (germline): SGHVS, FNYEAQ. The CDR3 spans 18 residues. CDR3 loop: CVSSLLPQQTAMNTEAFF. For the CDR3, the DNA is TGTGTCAGCAGCTTATTACCGCAACAGACAGCTATGAACACTGAAGCTTTCTTT.

This sequence joins TRBV28 and TRBJ1-4; D may be TRBD1 (5 bases). CDR3 length: 14 amino acids. V shed 5 bases and J shed 7 bases, with 14 bases lying between them. CDR1 and CDR2 from the germline V gene are MDHEN and SYDVKM. CDR3 coding DNA: TGTGCCAGCAGTCTCACAGGCCCCGTTGAAAAACTGTTTTTT. It encodes CASSLTGPVEKLFF.

This chain joins TRBV28 and TRBJ1-4, with TRBD1 as a possible D gene (5 bases). Trimming stripped 2 bases from V and 4 bases from J, with 17 bases between. The CDR3 totals 17 residues. Per the germline V gene, CDR1 is MDHEN and CDR2 is SYDVKM. The CDR3 loop is CASSLRLGQGGNEKLFF. CDR3 bases: TGTGCCAGCAGTTTAAGGCTCGGGCAGGGCGGTAATGAAAAACTGTTTTTT.

V gene TRBV7-9 combines with J gene TRBJ2-5, with TRBD2 identical over 12 bases. Germline assignment: CDR1 SEHNR and CDR2 FQNEAQ (reference sequence). With V trimmed by 5 bases and J by 2 bases, 3 bases remained unmatched. This CDR3 is built from 15 residues. This CDR3 is CASSRLAGAQETQYF. The CDR3 DNA sequence: TGTGCCAGCAGCCGACTAGCGGGGGCTCAAGAGACCCAGTACTTC.

V gene TRBV7-3 combines with J gene TRBJ2-2; D is perhaps TRBD2 (6 bases). Germline values: CDR1 SGHTA, CDR2 FQGTGA. The CDR3 consists of 15 residues. V was shortened by 4 bases and J by 6 bases, with 15 bases between the two germline ends. CDR3 sequence reads: CASSSLPLAAGELFF. DNA for the CDR3: TGTGCCAGCAGCTCCCTTCCACTAGCTGCCGGGGAGCTGTTTTTT.

This sequence joins TRBV7-2 and TRBJ2-1; the D gene is possibly TRBD2 (5 bases). Germline values: CDR1 SGHTA, CDR2 FQGNSA. V lost 3 bases, J lost 0 bases, and 12 bases lay in between. This CDR3 is 16 amino acids long. In DNA form, the CDR3 reads TGTGCCAGCAGCTTGGTTGGAGGACCCTCCTACAATGAGCAGTTCTTC. It codes for CASSLVGGPSYNEQFF.

This clone appeared a single time. CDR3 sequence (DNA): TGTGCCAGCAGCTTGCTGGGACAGGGATTGCCCTTAAGTGAAGCTTTCTTT. Translated: CASSLLGQGLPLSEAFF. The rearrangement links TRBV5-6 to TRBJ1-1; 9 bases agree with TRBD1. V dropped 1 base and J dropped 7; count of bases not matched to a gene: 14. This CDR3 is 17 amino acids long. Germline assignment: CDR1 SGHDT and CDR2 YYEEEE.

This clone was seen just once. A junction end diverges from the germline sequence, so it may reflect a read error. The chain has TRBV7-2 and TRBJ2-7, with 10 bases matching TRBD2. This CDR3 contains 14 residues. CDR1 SGHTA and CDR2 FQGNSA come from the germline V gene. The DNA for the CDR3 is TGTGCCAGCAGCCTAGCGGGAGCTGCCTACGAGCAGTACTTC. Translated, it gives CASSLAGAAYEQYF.

The J gene is TRBJ1-4, the V gene TRBV5-4; D gene unclear. V was cut by 2 bases and J by 1 base, with 6 bases left in between. The CDR3 has 14 amino acids. CDR1 and CDR2 from the germline V gene are SGHNT and YYREEE (reference sequence). The CDR3 region has the DNA TGTGCCAGCAGCTTTGGGAGAACTAATGAAAAACTGTTTTTT. Protein sequence: CASSFGRTNEKLFF.

The chain recombines TRBV1 with TRBJ1-6; the table assigns TRBD1, which was not confirmed against the DNA. TRBV1 is a recognized pseudogene. The CDR3 has 15 amino acids. The CDR3 DNA sequence: TGCACCAGCAGCCAGAGTTCACAGGGCGAATCACCCCTCCACTTT. Translating gives CTSSQSSQGESPLHF.

This chain connects TRBV19 to TRBJ2-1, with TRBD1 identical over 10 bases. The CDR3 spans 15 residues. Trimming removed 4 bases from V and 6 bases from J; junction bases left unmatched: 6. CDR1 is LNHDA, CDR2 SQIVND, per germline (reference sequence). CDR3 bases: TGTGCCAGTAGTAAGACAGGGGGCGAACGCAATGAGCAGTTCTTC. Translating gives CASSKTGGERNEQFF.

The chain is built from TRBV4-2 and TRBJ1-6; perhaps TRBD1 as D (5 bases). CDR1 is LGHNA, CDR2 YNFKEQ, per germline. V lost 3 bases, J lost 8 bases, and 17 bases lay in between. This CDR3 is built from 16 residues. This CDR3 is CASSQEPGLVYSPLHF. The CDR3 DNA reads as TGTGCCAGCAGCCAGGAACCGGGACTCGTGTATTCACCCCTCCACTTT.

V and J are TRBV27 and TRBJ1-1, with TRBD1 as a possible D gene (6 bases). Germline V lookup: CDR1 MNHEY, CDR2 SMNVEV (reference sequence). The CDR3 covers 14 residues. Trimming cost V 10 bases and J 3 bases, with 18 bases left between them. The DNA of the CDR3 is TGTGCCAACACACCCACAGGGCTCGACACTGAAGCTTTCTTT. Its translation: CANTPTGLDTEAFF.

The rearrangement joins TRBV5-1 to TRBJ2-1; 10 nucleotides align to TRBD2. Germline CDR1 and CDR2: SGHRS and YFSETQ. This CDR3 has 15 amino acids. V was pared by 4 bases and J by 5 bases, with 6 bases of the junction left unmatched. CDR3 DNA: TGCGCCAGCAGCCGAAGCGGGGGGGCCGACAATGAGCAGTTCTTC. Translated: CASSRSGGADNEQFF.

The V call is TRBV6-5, the J call TRBJ1-4; D is ambiguous. Germline values: CDR1 MNHEY, CDR2 SVGAGI. The CDR3 has 15 amino acids. V was clipped by 0 bases and J by 8 bases, with 13 bases between them. Here the CDR3 DNA reads TGTGCCAGCAGTTACTCCGGCCAGCGAGACGAAAAACTGTTTTTT. Its translation is CASSYSGQRDEKLFF.

The rearrangement joins TRBV7-8 to TRBJ2-7; 7 nucleotides agree with TRBD1. Germline assignment: CDR1 SGHVS and CDR2 FQNEAQ. The ends lost 1 base at V and 4 bases at J; junction bases unmatched: 4. CDR3 size: 14 residues. The CDR3 protein is CASSLDRGPYEQYF. The CDR3 nucleotides are TGTGCCAGCAGCTTAGACAGGGGTCCTTACGAGCAGTACTTC.

V usage is TRBV27 and J usage is TRBJ1-4; D is undetermined. Per the germline V gene, CDR1 is MNHEY and CDR2 is SMNVEV (reference sequence). V was cut by 5 bases and J by 0 bases, with 10 bases left in between. This CDR3 contains 15 residues. The CDR3 loop reads CASSITPATNEKLFF. DNA of the CDR3: TGTGCCAGCAGTATAACCCCGGCAACTAATGAAAAACTGTTTTTT.